The 16 T cell receptor beta chains given below trace back to one sample, sequenced in a study of blood T cell repertoires in COVID-19. TCRdb's copy holds only in-frame clones and misses some; the assay was immunoSEQ multiplex PCR. The sample yields hundreds of thousands of clones, approximately 88% seen once. Input material: peripheral blood. The receptors originated from a woman aged 70-85 years with COVID-19, enrolled during active disease.

This chain links TRBV15 with TRBJ1-3; the match to TRBD1 covers 7 bases. The CDR3 is 15 amino acids. Germline CDR1 LNHNV, CDR2 YYDKDF (reference sequence). The V segment lost 0 bases and the J segment 4 bases; nucleotides outside the gene matches: 3. CDR3 DNA sequence: TGTGCCACCAGCAGAGATAGGACAGGAGGAAACACCATATATTTT. This translates into CATSRDRTGGNTIYF. The full variable domain, its missing parts supplied by reference TRBV15 and TRBJ1-3, is DAMVIQNPRYQVTQFGKPVTLSCSQTLNHNVMYWYQQKSSQAPKLLFHYYDKDFNNEADTPDNFQSRRPNTSFCFLDIRSPGLGDTAMYLCATSRDRTGGNTIYFGEGSWLTVV.

V is TRBV3-1 (or the pseudogene TRBV3-2) and J is TRBJ2-6, with D maybe TRBD2 (6 bases). Germline CDR1 reads LGHDT; CDR2 reads YNNKEL (reference sequence). There are 16 residues in the CDR3. Trimming stripped 1 base from V and 2 bases from J, with 9 bases between. CDR3 coding DNA: TGTGCCAGCAGCCAAGTGGCGGGGCCTGGGGCCAACGTCCTGACTTTC. The encoded protein is CASSQVAGPGANVLTF.

CDR3 coding DNA: TGTGCCAGCAGTGACCTACGACTTCCCTCCTACGAGCAGTACTTC. It encodes CASSDLRLPSYEQYF. This chain connects TRBV6-4 to TRBJ2-7; the D is unclear. Germline CDR1 is MRHNA and CDR2 is SNTAGT. The CDR3 extends over 15 amino acids. The V and J ends lost 2 bases and 0 bases respectively, with 11 bases between them.

V usage is TRBV24-1 and J usage is TRBJ2-1; D uncertain. Trimming removed 4 bases at V and 7 bases at J, with 4 bases between. The CDR3 extends over 11 amino acids. Germline V gene data show CDR1 as KGHDR and CDR2 as SFDVKD. The CDR3 loop reads CATSEENEQFF. The CDR3, as DNA: TGTGCCACCAGTGAAGAGAATGAGCAGTTCTTC.

The chain carries TRBV19 and TRBJ2-1; no clear D. CDR1 and CDR2 (germline): LNHDA, SQIVND (reference sequence). V lost 3 bases to trimming and J lost 13 bases, with 13 bases between them. The CDR3 is made up of 12 amino acids. In DNA, the CDR3 is TGTGCCAGTAGTATCGCGTCGACAAATCAGTTCTTC. Amino acid sequence: CASSIASTNQFF.

CDR3 nucleotide sequence: TGTGCTAGTGGCTCAGGGGTTCAGCCCCAGCATTTT. This gives the protein CASGSGVQPQHF. The genes are TRBV12-5 and TRBJ1-5, with a possible D match to TRBD1 (6 bases). Germline CDR1 is LGHNT and CDR2 is FRNRAP. The CDR3 has 12 residues. V lost 6 bases, J lost 6 bases, and 9 bases lay in between.

The V gene is TRBV11-2, the J gene TRBJ1-5; unclear D gene. Trimming stripped 2 bases from V and 3 bases from J, with 11 bases between. The germline gives CDR1 SGHAT, CDR2 FQNNGV. The CDR3 loop spans 15 amino acids. The CDR3 DNA follows: TGTGCCAGCAGCTTATCCTCCGGGGACAATCAGCCCCAGCATTTT. Its translation is CASSLSSGDNQPQHF.

The chain is built from TRBV2 and TRBJ2-1; no firm D call. Between the trimmed V and J ends, which lost 1 base and 5 bases, there was a span of 12 bases. CDR3 length: 15 residues. CDR1 is SNHLY and CDR2 is FYNNEI in the germline V gene. The CDR3 bases are TGTGCCAGCAGTGAAGACGCCTATTTCCACAATGAGCAGTTCTTC. Its protein product is CASSEDAYFHNEQFF.

The V and J genes are TRBV5-6 and TRBJ1-1; D is unresolved. Germline assignment: CDR1 SGHDT and CDR2 YYEEEE. This CDR3 spans 15 amino acids. The V end was cut by 4 bases, the J end by 0 bases, with 13 bases between. CDR3 sequence reads: CASSTLRNMNTEAFF. As DNA, the CDR3 is TGTGCCAGCAGCACTCTGCGGAACATGAACACTGAAGCTTTCTTT.

The chain carries TRBV7-2 and TRBJ2-5, with 7 bases that match TRBD1. The length of the CDR3 is 15 residues. The germline gives CDR1 SGHTA, CDR2 FQGNSA. The V gene end was trimmed by 3 bases and the J gene end by 2 bases; junction bases not matched to a gene: 6. The CDR3 coding sequence is TGTGCCAGCAGCTTTATGGGACAGACGCAAGAGACCCAGTACTTC. This codes for CASSFMGQTQETQYF.

The chain has TRBV6-5 and TRBJ1-2; TRBD1 aligns across 8 bases. Per the germline V gene, CDR1 is MNHEY and CDR2 is SVGAGI. CDR3 length: 15 residues. The V and J ends lost 0 bases and 3 bases, in that order; junction bases with no gene match: 3. CDR3 in amino acids: CASSYSDRGDYGYTF. The CDR3 DNA is TGTGCCAGCAGTTACTCCGACAGGGGAGACTATGGCTACACCTTC.

This clone was detected only once. The chain recombines TRBV5-1 with TRBJ2-7; 7 nucleotides align to TRBD1. This CDR3 has 13 amino acids. The germline V gene encodes CDR1 SGHRS and CDR2 YFSETQ. V dropped 4 bases and J dropped 3; count of bases not matched to a gene: 4. The CDR3 is CASSQGTVYEQYF. DNA for the CDR3: TGCGCCAGCAGCCAAGGGACAGTCTACGAGCAGTACTTC.

The V and J genes are TRBV27 and TRBJ1-5, with D tentatively TRBD1 (5 bases). This CDR3 has 17 amino acids. The ends were cut back, 4 bases at V and 2 bases at J, with 18 bases in the middle. Germline CDR1 MNHEY, CDR2 SMNVEV (reference sequence). CDR3 DNA sequence: TGTGCCAGCAGTTCCGTAGGGGCCCCGGCGGGCAATCAGCCCCAGCATTTT. Residues: CASSSVGAPAGNQPQHF.

The V gene is TRBV5-1, the J gene TRBJ2-6, with D unclear. CDR1 SGHRS and CDR2 YFSETQ come from the germline V gene. The germline V and J ends were trimmed by 0 bases and 0 bases, with 7 bases remaining between them. This CDR3 is built from 16 residues. CDR3 DNA: TGCGCCAGCAGCTTGGACAGAAGCTCTGGGGCCAACGTCCTGACTTTC. As protein: CASSLDRSSGANVLTF.

V is TRBV14 and J is TRBJ1-4; D remains unclear. Trimming removed 1 base at V and 4 bases at J, with 13 bases between. Germline V gene lookup returns CDR1 SGHDN and CDR2 FVKESK. The CDR3 sequence is 16 residues long. The CDR3 bases are TGTGCCAGCAGCCAAGGGCAGTTCGCCGTTAATGAAAAACTGTTTTTT. Protein sequence: CASSQGQFAVNEKLFF. The full variable domain, its missing parts supplied by reference TRBV14 and TRBJ1-4, is EAGVTQFPSHSVIEKGQTVTLRCDPISGHDNLYWYRRVMGKEIKFLLHFVKESKQDESGMPNNRFLAERTGGTYSTLKVQPAELEDSGVYFCASSQGQFAVNEKLFFGSGTQLSVL.

V is TRBV4-1 and J is TRBJ2-7; D is perhaps TRBD2 (6 bases). The CDR3 loop spans 12 amino acids. Germline CDR1 MGHRA, CDR2 YSYEKL. V lost 0 bases, J lost 8 bases, and 8 bases lay in between. CDR3 protein: CASSQDGGKQYF. The DNA of the CDR3 is TGCGCCAGCAGCCAAGATGGGGGGAAGCAGTACTTC.